This T cell receptor (beta chain) was captured by sequencing in a study of regulatory T cells in long-lasting Graves disease. Building of the TCR beta libraries involved iRepertoire HTBI primers and Arm-PCR of CDR3 regions. MiXCR was run by TCRdb on the multiplex PCR reads, yielding one entry per CDR3 protein. Of around 400,000 distinct CDR3 sequences listed, 23% are singletons. The length of the CDR3 is 12 residues. In germline, CDR1 is ENHRY, CDR2 SYGVKD. V was shortened by 0 bases and J by 4 bases, with 3 bases between the two germline ends. This clonotype was seen many times. The time point was: persistent/refractory GD, antithyroid drugs over 5 years with positive TRAb. Preparation of the TCR library used RNA extracted from PBMCs.

The rearrangement joins TRBV10-3 to TRBJ1-2; D unclear. The sample in question was peripheral blood mononuclear cells (PBMCs), obtained when the disease was refractory, from a patient treated with antithyroid drugs. The sequence was obtained from a female donor with Graves disease. In DNA form, the CDR3 reads TGTGCCATCAGTGAGTCGACCTATGGCTACACCTTC. Its protein product is CAISESTYGYTF.